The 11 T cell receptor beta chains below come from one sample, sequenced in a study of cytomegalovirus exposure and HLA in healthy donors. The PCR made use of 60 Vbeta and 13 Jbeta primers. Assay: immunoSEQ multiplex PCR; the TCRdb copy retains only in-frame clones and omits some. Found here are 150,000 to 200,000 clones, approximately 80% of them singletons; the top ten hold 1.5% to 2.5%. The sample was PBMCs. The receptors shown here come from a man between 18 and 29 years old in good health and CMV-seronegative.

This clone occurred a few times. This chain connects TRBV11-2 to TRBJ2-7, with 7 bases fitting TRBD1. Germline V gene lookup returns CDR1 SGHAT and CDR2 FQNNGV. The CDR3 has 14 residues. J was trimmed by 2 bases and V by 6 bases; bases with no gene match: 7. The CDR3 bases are TGTGCCAGCAGTATCGGGACAGCCACCTACGAGCAGTACTTC. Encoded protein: CASSIGTATYEQYF.

The CDR3, as DNA: TGTGCCAGCAGTGGTCTCGACAGGGGAGGACAGCCCCAGCATTTT. Protein product: CASSGLDRGGQPQHF. V usage is TRBV6-1 and J usage is TRBJ1-5; 8 nucleotides match TRBD1. The junction had 9 bases not matched to a gene; V was cut back by 4 bases and J by 7 bases. CDR1 is MNHNS, CDR2 SASEGT, per germline. The CDR3 has 15 residues.

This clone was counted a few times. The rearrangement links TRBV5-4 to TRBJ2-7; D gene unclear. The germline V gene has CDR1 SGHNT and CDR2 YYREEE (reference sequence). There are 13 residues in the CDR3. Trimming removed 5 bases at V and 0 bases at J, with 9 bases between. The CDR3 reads CASRPGSSYEQYF. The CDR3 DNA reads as TGTGCCAGCAGGCCAGGCAGCTCCTACGAGCAGTACTTC.

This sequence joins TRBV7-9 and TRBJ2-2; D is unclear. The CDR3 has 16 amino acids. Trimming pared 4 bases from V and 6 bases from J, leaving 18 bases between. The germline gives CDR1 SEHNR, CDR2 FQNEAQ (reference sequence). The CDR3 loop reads CASSSLGRPPPGELFF. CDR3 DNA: TGTGCCAGCAGCTCTCTCGGCAGGCCCCCCCCCGGGGAGCTGTTTTTT.

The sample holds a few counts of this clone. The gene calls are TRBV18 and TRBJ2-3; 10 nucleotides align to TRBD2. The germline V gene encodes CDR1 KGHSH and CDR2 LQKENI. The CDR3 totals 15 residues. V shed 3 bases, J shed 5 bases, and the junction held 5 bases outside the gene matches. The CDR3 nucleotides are TGTGCCAGCTCACCTAGCGGGGGGCGAGGAGATACGCAGTATTTT. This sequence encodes CASSPSGGRGDTQYF. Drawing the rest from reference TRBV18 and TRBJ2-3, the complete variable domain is NAGVMQNPRHLVRRRGQEARLRCSPMKGHSHVYWYRQLPEEGLKFMVYLQKENIIDESGMPKERFSAEFPKEGPSILRIQQVVRGDSAAYFCASSPSGGRGDTQYFGPGTRLTVL.

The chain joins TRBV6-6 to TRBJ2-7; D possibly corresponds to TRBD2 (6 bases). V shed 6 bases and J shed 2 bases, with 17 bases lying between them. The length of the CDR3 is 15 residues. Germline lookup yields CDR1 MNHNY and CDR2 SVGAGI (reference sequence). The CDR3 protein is CASSRPGGEAYEQYF. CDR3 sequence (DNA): TGTGCCAGCAGCCGTCCGGGCGGGGAGGCCTACGAGCAGTACTTC.

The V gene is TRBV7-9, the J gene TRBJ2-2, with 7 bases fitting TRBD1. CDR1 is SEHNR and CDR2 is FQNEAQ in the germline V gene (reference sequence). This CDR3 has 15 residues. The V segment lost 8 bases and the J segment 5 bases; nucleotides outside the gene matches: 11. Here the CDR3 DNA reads TGTGCCAGCCGAACCGGGACAGAAGTGACCGGGGAGCTGTTTTTT. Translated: CASRTGTEVTGELFF.

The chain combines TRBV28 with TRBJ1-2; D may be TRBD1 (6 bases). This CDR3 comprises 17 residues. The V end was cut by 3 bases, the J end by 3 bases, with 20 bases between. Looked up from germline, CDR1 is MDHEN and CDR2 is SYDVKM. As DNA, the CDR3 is TGTGCCAGCAGTTTCGGACAGTTAAGGGCTTGGTACTATGGCTACACCTTC. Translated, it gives CASSFGQLRAWYYGYTF.

The CDR3 coding sequence is TGTGCCAGCAGTACCCCAGGGGCTTATGGCTACACCTTC. Translated, it gives CASSTPGAYGYTF. The chain links TRBV6-5 to TRBJ1-2; weak D call: TRBD1 (6 bases). Trimming stripped 5 bases from V and 5 bases from J, with 12 bases between. This CDR3 spans 13 amino acids. Germline values: CDR1 MNHEY, CDR2 SVGAGI.

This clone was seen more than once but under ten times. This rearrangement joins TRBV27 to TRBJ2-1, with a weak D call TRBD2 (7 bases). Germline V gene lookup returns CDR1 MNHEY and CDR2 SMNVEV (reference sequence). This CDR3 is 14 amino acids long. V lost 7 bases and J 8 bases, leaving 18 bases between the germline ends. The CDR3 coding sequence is TGTGCCAGCATTAGGGCTTGGGGGGGGCATGAGCAGTTCTTC. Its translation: CASIRAWGGHEQFF.

CDR3 DNA: TGTGCCAGCAGGCAAACTAGCGGGGTGGTAGATACGCAGTATTTT. Its translation: CASRQTSGVVDTQYF. The chain employs TRBV7-9 and TRBJ2-3, with TRBD2 matching 10 bases. Germline CDR1 and CDR2: SEHNR and FQNEAQ (reference sequence). The CDR3 sequence is 15 residues long. The V segment lost 6 bases and the J segment 5 bases; nucleotides outside the gene matches: 8.